A selection of T cell receptor beta chains follows, all from one sample in a study of T cells after yellow fever vaccination. TCRdb analysed the 5' RACE reads with MiXCR anew, one entry per CDR3 protein. The sample consists of 250,000 to 400,000 distinct CDR3 sequences, around 4.4% of them appearing once. The starting material was PBMCs, obtained 15 days after the yellow fever booster vaccination. All receptors come from a man in his late teens or twenties who received the YFV17D yellow fever vaccine. The CDR3 runs from the conserved cysteine through the conserved F or W. A D gene is named only where the DNA matches it firmly. Rows may omit the clone size; those that give it use once, few, many or a size class.

>TRBD2|TRBJ2-3|TRBV7-8|many
CASSLRTSGVTDTQYF
TGTGCCAGCAGCCTGAGGACTAGCGGGGTCACAGATACGCAGTATTTT
>-|TRBJ1-1|TRBV18|once
CASSVEMGGTEAFF
TGTGCCAGCTCAGTGGAGATGGGAGGGACTGAAGCTTTCTTT
>TRBD1|TRBJ1-1|TRBV29-1|-
CSVAPGGMAEAFF
TGCAGCGTTGCCCCAGGGGGTATGGCTGAAGCTTTCTTT
>-|TRBJ1-1|TRBV29-1|-
CSVYPDTNTEAFF
TGCAGCGTTTACCCCGACACGAACACTGAAGCTTTCTTT
>TRBD1|TRBJ2-1|TRBV7-3|many
CASSIRTGGNEQFF
TGTGCCAGCAGCATAAGGACAGGGGGCAATGAGCAGTTCTTC
>TRBD1|TRBJ1-1|TRBV10-3|many
CAIRQGQNTEAFF
TGTGCCATCAGACAGGGGCAAAACACTGAAGCTTTCTTT
>-|TRBJ1-5|TRBV4-1|many
CASSQDWAGVGQPQHF
TGCGCCAGCAGCCAAGATTGGGCAGGCGTGGGACAGCCCCAGCATTTT
>TRBD1|TRBJ2-7|TRBV6-2/TRBV6-3|many
CASSTGTGFHEQYF
TGTGCCAGCAGTACCGGGACAGGGTTTCACGAGCAGTACTTC
>TRBD1|TRBJ1-5|TRBV7-6|many
CASSMEADRGNQPQHF
TGTGCCAGCAGCATGGAGGCGGACAGGGGCAATCAGCCCCAGCATTTT
>-|TRBJ1-2|TRBV7-9|few
CASSAAQDLYGYTF
TGTGCCAGCAGCGCCGCACAGGACCTCTATGGCTACACCTTC
>TRBD2|TRBJ2-5|TRBV9|many
CASSVVSGGAVETQYF
TGTGCCAGCAGCGTAGTTAGCGGGGGGGCCGTGGAGACCCAGTACTTC
>-|TRBJ2-7|TRBV6-5|many
CASSVELGGEQYF
TGTGCCAGCAGTGTTGAACTAGGGGGCGAGCAGTACTTC
>-|TRBJ2-5|TRBV12-3/TRBV12-4|few
CASSLRVRQINQETQYF
TGTGCCAGCAGTTTACGAGTACGACAGATAAACCAAGAGACCCAGTACTTC
>-|TRBJ2-3|TRBV10-2|few
CASSELGGAGTDTQYF
TGCGCCAGCAGTGAGTTGGGGGGGGCCGGTACAGATACGCAGTATTTT
>-|TRBJ1-1|TRBV29-1|-
CSATPDSRREAFF
TGCAGCGCAACCCCGGACAGCCGAAGAGAAGCTTTCTTT
>-|TRBJ1-3|TRBV12-3/TRBV12-4|many
CASSPSVLPRNTIYF
TGTGCCAGCAGCCCTAGCGTATTACCGCGAAACACCATATATTTT
>-|TRBJ1-2|TRBV4-1|many
CASSPGLFGYTF
TGCGCCAGCAGCCCGGGACTTTTCGGCTACACCTTC
>-|TRBJ2-6|TRBV7-2|-
CASSLLRYSGANVLTF
TGTGCCAGCAGCTTATTGAGATACTCTGGGGCCAACGTCCTGACTTTC
>-|TRBJ1-5|TRBV7-9|many
CASRTGTTNQPQHF
TGTGCCAGCAGAACCGGGACAACCAATCAGCCCCAGCATTTT
>-|TRBJ2-5|TRBV5-8|-
CASSSYGGETQYF
TGTGCCAGCAGCTCCTATGGGGGTGAGACCCAGTACTTC
>TRBD1|TRBJ1-6|TRBV12-3/TRBV12-4|-
CASSYFIRARGPIDSPLHF
TGTGCCAGCAGTTATTTCATCAGAGCCAGGGGGCCGATAGATTCACCCCTCCACTTT
>-|TRBJ2-5|TRBV12-3/TRBV12-4|many
CASRGWGPAETQYF
TGTGCCAGCAGGGGATGGGGGCCCGCTGAGACCCAGTACTTC
>TRBD1|TRBJ1-2|TRBV3-1|few
CASSETGGRGYGYTF
TGTGCCAGCAGCGAGACAGGGGGCCGAGGCTATGGCTACACCTTC
>-|TRBJ1-2|TRBV7-2|few
CASSLPQLRNGYTF
TGTGCCAGCAGCTTACCTCAACTTCGAAATGGCTACACCTTC
>-|TRBJ2-1|TRBV20-1|many
CSAPAVNEQFF
TGCAGTGCTCCGGCCGTCAATGAGCAGTTCTTC
>-|TRBJ2-2|TRBV2|many
CASSENGAANTGELFF
TGTGCCAGCAGTGAAAACGGGGCTGCGAACACCGGGGAGCTGTTTTTT
>TRBD1|TRBJ2-5|TRBV20-1|many
CSQTTGGLETQYF
TGCAGTCAAACTACAGGGGGCTTGGAGACCCAGTACTTC